This note documents a single T cell receptor (beta chain) sequence. Its antigen remains undetermined. Per-base quality was not reported, and no clone a single base away is much larger than it. The data are from a study of blood T cells in healthy people across ages (dated by TCRdb to the mid-2010s). Background on the whole study: In model experiments, template switching captured about one uniquely barcoded TCR beta cDNA molecule for every two T cells. Age-related changes in TCR beta repertoire diversity were measured in the study by deep sequencing normalized with unique cDNA molecular identifiers. Donors were grouped into four age groups: young (average approximately 16 years), middle-aged (approximately 41), aged (over 55) and long-lived (approximately 81). To avoid experimental bias, donors of different ages were spread randomly across the sequencing lanes. Two additional independent replicas of 1 million unique cDNA reads from the same blood draw were analyzed for two donors (one aged 18 to 30 and one aged 80 or older). Study-wide conclusions, independent of this receptor: Bulk unsorted PBMC profiling prevented conclusive comparison of naive and antigen-experienced compartments. As age increased, observed TCR beta diversity per million T cells dropped in a roughly linear way, and a significant reduction was already evident by age 40. There was a strong correlation between observed TCR beta diversity and the percentage of naive T cells measured by flow cytometry. Compared with the aged group, the long-lived group had more naive CD4+ T cells, fewer expanded clones and increased TCR diversity, suggesting age selection. Because donor CMV infection status was unknown, age-related changes in expanded clonotypes were potentially confounded. Estimates of total diversity based on one million sequenced T cells were regarded as lower bounds and as underestimates.

Library construction relied on 5' RACE. The listed sequencing device is Illumina HiSeq 2500. A second PCR of roughly 7 to 12 cycles was run with a J-beta primer mix and a sample-barcoded 5' primer. A unique molecular identifier was introduced onto each TCR beta cDNA molecule by a template-switch 5' adaptor carrying 12 random nucleotides. At least 3 million CDR3-containing paired-end reads were obtained from each sample. All of the RNA was converted into first-strand cDNA using the Mint cDNA synthesis kit, with a TRBC-specific oligonucleotide serving as the primer. Following uracil-DNA glycosylase treatment, all cDNA underwent a first 18-cycle PCR with the universal primers M1SS and BC2_uni_R. As for the original processing: For normalization, 1 million high-quality reads were randomly selected from each sample, with every read carrying a distinct molecular identifier. Instead of being binned into consensus sequences, reads that shared molecular identifiers were thrown out. MiTCR, set to a Q25 quality threshold and the strictest error-elimination algorithm, was used for CDR3 identification, clonotype clustering and error correction. A nonparametric unseen species model with Euler transformation was used to estimate lower-bound total TCR beta diversity. The raw public reads went through TCRdb reprocessing: fastp at Q25, MiXCR clone calling, in-frame beta chains kept. Each record represents a unique CDR3 protein, reported with the most common genes and DNA among its rows. The V and J calls reflect TCRdb's pipeline rather than the authors' work. The sample table records 1,300,000 or so distinct CDR3 sequences; around 55% of these occur just once. The ten largest clones represent 6.5% to 8.5% of the sample.

Inclusive of the bounding cysteine and phenylalanine, the CDR3 is 14 residues long. Only the CDR3 portion is preserved as DNA: 42 bases, with reading frame beginning at the first base. V drops 3 bases and J drops 2 bases, leaving 9 bases in between. CDR1 and CDR2, looked up from the germline V gene, are MNHEY and SVGEGT. Systemically healthy Caucasian individuals from Russia, about 38 in total and aged roughly 6 to 95 years, were included as donors. Each donor gave 8 to 10 milliliters of peripheral blood, collected into EDTA-treated Vacutainer tubes. Ficoll-Paque density-gradient centrifugation was used to isolate PBMCs, with at least 6 million obtained per sample. Trizol reagent was used to extract total RNA from PBMCs, with at least 6 micrograms per sample. For every donor, an aliquot of PBMCs went through flow cytometry to measure the percentages of naive CD45RAhigh/CD27high T cells.

The clonotype comes from a man younger than 35 in good health. Sequenced material: blood. The rearranged segments are TRBV6-2 or TRBV6-3 and TRBJ2-3, with the D gene not clear enough to name. The base sequence is TGTGCCAGCAGTTATAACGGTTTCACAGATACGCAGTATTTT. It codes for CASSYNGFTDTQYF.